By share, the clone carrying this TCR beta chain counts as medium-sized. Its antigen is unidentified. The read ends 3 residues early relative to the CDR3; the germline J gene fills the gap. These data come from a study of T cell clonality in common variable immunodeficiency. Germline CDR1 and CDR2: SGHTA and FQGTGA. J lost 7 bases, V lost 2 bases, and 7 bases had no gene match. The CDR3 has 16 amino acids. Points from the study as a whole: Reportedly, TCR beta sequences from common variable immunodeficiency showed fewer deletions and N-nucleotide insertions. TCRbeta clonality was increased in CVID versus healthy controls. What drives increased CVID clonality needs T cell subpopulation sequencing.

The protocol was immunoSEQ multiplex PCR, while the TCRdb copy is restricted to in-frame clones and leaves out a portion. The record shows about 7,300 clones for this sample, with no singletons present. This clonotype originated in a human donor with common variable immunodeficiency. Sequencing was carried out using peripheral blood mononuclear cells. J is TRBJ2-2 and V is TRBV7-3; 10 bases match TRBD2. CDR3 sequence: CASSLEASGSGGELFF. CDR3 DNA (partial): TGTGCCAGCAGCTTAGAGGCTAGCGGGAGTGGCGGGGAG. The variable domain in full, completed from reference TRBV7-3 and TRBJ2-2, reads GAGVSQTPSNKVTEKGKYVELRCDPISGHTALYWYRQSLGQGPEFLIYFQGTGAADDSGLPNDRFFAVRPEGSVSTLKIQRTERGDSAVYLCASSLEASGSGGELFFGEGSRLTVL.